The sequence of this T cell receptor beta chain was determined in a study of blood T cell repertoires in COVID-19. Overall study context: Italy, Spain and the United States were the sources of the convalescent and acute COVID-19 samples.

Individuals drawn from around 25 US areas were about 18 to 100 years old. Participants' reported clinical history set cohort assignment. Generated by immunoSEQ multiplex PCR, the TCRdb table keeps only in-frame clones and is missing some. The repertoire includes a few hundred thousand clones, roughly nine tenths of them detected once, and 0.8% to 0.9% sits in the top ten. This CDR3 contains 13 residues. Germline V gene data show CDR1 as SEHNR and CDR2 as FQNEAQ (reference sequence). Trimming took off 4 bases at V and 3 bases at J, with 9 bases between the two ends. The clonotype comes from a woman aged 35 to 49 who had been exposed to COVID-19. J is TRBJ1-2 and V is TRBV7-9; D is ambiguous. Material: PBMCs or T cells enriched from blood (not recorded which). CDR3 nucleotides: TGTGCCAGCAGCTACTCGGTGGACTATGGCTACACCTTC. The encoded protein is CASSYSVDYGYTF.